These T cell receptor beta chains were read from a single sample in a study of T cell clones after liver transplantation. Clones were read by immunoSEQ multiplex PCR, and TCRdb kept only the in-frame ones, dropping some. This sample has 55,000 or so clones; over 55% occur once, and the top ten carry roughly 15%. This material consisted of CD4+ T cells from blood, taken before liver transplant. The receptors originated from a human donor who received a liver transplant. Each CDR3 is given with its conserved first and last residue. A D gene is named only where the DNA matches it firmly. Only part of the rows carry a size: once, few, many, or a class if the clone is expanded.

cdr3_length clone_size j_call d_call v_call cdr3_aa cdr3_nt
16 NA TRBJ1-2 NA TRBV27 CASGPKGAGVPYGYTF TGTGCCAGCGGCCCCAAAGGGGCAGGCGTTCCATATGGCTACACCTTC
16 NA TRBJ2-1 NA TRBV5-1 CASSFEPGAGYNEQFF TGCGCCAGCAGCTTTGAACCGGGAGCCGGCTACAATGAGCAGTTCTTC
16 NA TRBJ2-2 NA TRBV15 CATSRDWGGVPGELFF TGTGCCACCAGCAGAGATTGGGGCGGTGTCCCCGGGGAGCTGTTTTTT
15 NA TRBJ2-3 NA TRBV5-1 CASSTGQFSTDTQYF TGCGCCAGCAGCACCGGACAGTTTAGCACAGATACGCAGTATTTT
13 NA TRBJ1-5 NA TRBV14 CASSQGGDQPQHF TGTGCCAGCAGTCAGGGAGGTGATCAGCCCCAGCATTTT
15 NA TRBJ1-4 TRBD1 TRBV11-1 CASSLDGQGTEKLFF TGTGCCAGCAGCTTAGATGGACAGGGAACTGAAAAACTGTTTTTT
16 NA TRBJ1-3 NA TRBV6-5 CASSYSIPTRGNTIYF TGTGCCAGCAGTTACTCGATCCCTACTCGCGGAAACACCATATATTTT
12 few TRBJ2-7 NA TRBV28 CASSSGVHEQYF TGTGCCAGCAGTTCAGGGGTCCACGAGCAGTACTTC
15 once TRBJ2-7 NA TRBV28 CATNLASTDSYEQYF TGTGCCACCAACCTGGCGTCGACAGACTCCTACGAGCAGTACTTC
12 NA TRBJ1-5 TRBD1 TRBV9 CASSQGGQPQHF TGTGCCAGCAGCCAGGGGGGTCAGCCCCAGCATTTT
14 NA TRBJ1-6 NA TRBV28 CASSGGRGQSPLHF TGTGCCAGCAGCGGAGGCAGAGGGCAATCACCCCTCCACTTT
16 few TRBJ1-6 NA TRBV11-2 CASSFDSSSYNSPLHF TGTGCCAGCAGCTTCGATTCGAGCTCCTATAATTCACCCCTCCACTTT
17 NA TRBJ1-6 NA TRBV30 CAWSSPQGDSYNSPLHF TGTGCCTGGAGTTCCCCACAGGGTGACTCCTATAATTCACCCCTCCACTTT
16 NA TRBJ1-1 NA TRBV28 CASSAAGAGVPTEAFF TGTGCCAGCAGCGCCGCAGGGGCTGGGGTCCCCACTGAAGCTTTCTTT
16 many TRBJ2-1 NA TRBV28 CASRTLRDNSYNEQFF TGTGCCAGCAGGACGCTCCGGGACAACTCCTACAATGAGCAGTTCTTC
15 NA TRBJ2-1 TRBD2 TRBV4-2 CASSQVSGGYNEQFF TGTGCCAGCAGCCAAGTTAGCGGGGGATACAATGAGCAGTTCTTC
14 NA TRBJ1-1 TRBD1 TRBV28 CASSPTGTNTEAFF TGTGCCAGCAGTCCGACAGGGACGAACACTGAAGCTTTCTTT
11 NA TRBJ1-2 NA TRBV29-1 CSVVRGNGYTF TGCAGCGTTGTTAGGGGAAATGGCTACACCTTC